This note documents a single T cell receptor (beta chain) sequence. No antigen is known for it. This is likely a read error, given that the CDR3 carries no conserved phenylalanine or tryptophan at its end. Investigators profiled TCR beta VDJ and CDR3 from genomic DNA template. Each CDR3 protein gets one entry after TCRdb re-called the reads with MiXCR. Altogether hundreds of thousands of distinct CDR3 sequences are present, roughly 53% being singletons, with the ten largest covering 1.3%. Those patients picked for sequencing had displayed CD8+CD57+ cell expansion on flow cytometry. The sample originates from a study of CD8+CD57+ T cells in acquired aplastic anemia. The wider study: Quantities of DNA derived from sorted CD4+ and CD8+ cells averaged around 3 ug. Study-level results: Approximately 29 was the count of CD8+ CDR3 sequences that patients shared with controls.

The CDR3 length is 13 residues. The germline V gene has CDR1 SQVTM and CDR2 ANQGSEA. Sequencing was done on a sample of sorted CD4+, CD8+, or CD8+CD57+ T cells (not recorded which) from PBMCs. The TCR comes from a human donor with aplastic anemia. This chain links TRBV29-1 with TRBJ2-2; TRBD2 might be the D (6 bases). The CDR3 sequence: CSASGVNTGELFL. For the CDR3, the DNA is TGCAGCGCATCGGGAGTGAACACCGGTGAGCTGTTTCTT.